The clone carrying this T cell receptor beta chain has only a few counts. The sample originates from a study of T cells in Graves' hyperthyroidism and ophthalmopathy. The V end lost 7 bases, the J end lost 3 bases, and 15 bases lay between the germline ends. This CDR3 has 14 amino acids. Germline CDR1 is LNHDA and CDR2 is SQIVND (reference sequence). Amplification yielded TCR beta CDR3 regions, with RNA transcripts as the source. HTBI primers were used for first-round RT-PCR of the TCR CDR3. TCRdb ran MiXCR on the multiplex PCR reads and lists one entry per CDR3 protein. The table includes roughly 350,000 distinct CDR3 sequences, about 14% detected once.

This chain joins TRBV19 and TRBJ1-2; D gene uncertain. Sequencing used blood. The TCR sequence derives from a woman in her twenties or thirties with Graves' ophthalmopathy. The CDR3 DNA follows: TGTGCCAGTACCCGGACTCACCTAGACTATGGCTACACCTTC. It yields the protein CASTRTHLDYGYTF.